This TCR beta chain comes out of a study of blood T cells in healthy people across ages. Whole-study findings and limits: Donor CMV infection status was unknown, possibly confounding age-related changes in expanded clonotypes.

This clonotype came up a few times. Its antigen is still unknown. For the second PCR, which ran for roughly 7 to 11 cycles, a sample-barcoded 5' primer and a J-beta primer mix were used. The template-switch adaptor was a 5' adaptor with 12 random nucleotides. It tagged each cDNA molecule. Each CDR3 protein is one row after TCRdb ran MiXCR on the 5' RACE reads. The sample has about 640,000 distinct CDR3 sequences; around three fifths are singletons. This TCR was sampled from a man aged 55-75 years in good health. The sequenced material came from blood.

The CDR3 DNA reads as TGCGCCAGCAGCCAACCCGGGACAGCCACAGATACGCAGTATTTT. Its protein is CASSQPGTATDTQYF. The rearrangement links TRBV4-1 to TRBJ2-3; 7 bases agree with TRBD1. The J segment lost 2 bases and the V segment lost 2 bases, leaving 4 bases of the junction unmatched. CDR3 size: 15 residues. The V gene's germline CDR1 is MGHRA and CDR2 YSYEKL.